This T cell receptor beta chain is drawn from a study of cytomegalovirus exposure and HLA in healthy donors. Broader study findings: Roughly even sequencing depth across donors was the assumption behind the presence/absence analyses.

J was trimmed by 2 bases and V by 6 bases; bases with no gene match: 5. The germline V gene encodes CDR1 MNHNS and CDR2 SASEGT. There are 15 residues in the CDR3. This clone was detected a few times. Its antigen is still unknown. Primers for the PCR totalled 60 Vbeta and 13 Jbeta. The data were produced by immunoSEQ multiplex PCR, yet TCRdb's version contains in-frame clones alone and is incomplete. The data contain over 110,000 clones, 75% to 80% of them singletons. The rearrangement uses TRBV6-1 and TRBJ1-5, with 9 positions matching TRBD1. This receptor was taken from a woman in her thirties or forties in good health and CMV-seropositive. The sample taken for sequencing was PBMCs. In DNA, the CDR3 is TGTGCCAGCAGGGGGGGACAGGGAGGCAATCAGCCCCAGCATTTT. Protein product: CASRGGQGGNQPQHF.